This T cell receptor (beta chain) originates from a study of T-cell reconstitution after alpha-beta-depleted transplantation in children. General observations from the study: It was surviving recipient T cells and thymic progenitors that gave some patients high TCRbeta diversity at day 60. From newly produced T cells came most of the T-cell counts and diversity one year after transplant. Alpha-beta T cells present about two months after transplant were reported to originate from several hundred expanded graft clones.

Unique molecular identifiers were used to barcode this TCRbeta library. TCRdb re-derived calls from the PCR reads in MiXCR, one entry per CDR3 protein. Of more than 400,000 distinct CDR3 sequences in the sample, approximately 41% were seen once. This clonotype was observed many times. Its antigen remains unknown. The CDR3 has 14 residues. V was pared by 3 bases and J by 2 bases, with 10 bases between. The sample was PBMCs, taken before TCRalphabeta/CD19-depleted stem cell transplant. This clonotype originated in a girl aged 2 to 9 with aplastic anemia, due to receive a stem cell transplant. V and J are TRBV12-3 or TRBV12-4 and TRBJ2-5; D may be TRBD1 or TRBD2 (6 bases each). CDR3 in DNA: TGTGCCAGCAGTTTGAGGGGGGTACAAGAGACCCAGTACTTC. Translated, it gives CASSLRGVQETQYF.